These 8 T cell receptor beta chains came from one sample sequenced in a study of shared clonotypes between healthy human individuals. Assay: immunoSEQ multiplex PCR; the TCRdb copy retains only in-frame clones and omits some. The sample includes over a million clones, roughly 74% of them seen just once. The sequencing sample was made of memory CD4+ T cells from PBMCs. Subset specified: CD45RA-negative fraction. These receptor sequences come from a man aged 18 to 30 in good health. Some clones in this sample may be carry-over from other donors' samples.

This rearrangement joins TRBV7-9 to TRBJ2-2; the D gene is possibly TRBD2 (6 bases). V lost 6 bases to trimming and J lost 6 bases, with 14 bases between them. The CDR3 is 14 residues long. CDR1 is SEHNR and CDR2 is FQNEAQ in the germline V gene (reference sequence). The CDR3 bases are TGTGCCAGCAGGCCGACTAGTCCCGCCGGGGAGCTGTTTTTT. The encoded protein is CASRPTSPAGELFF.

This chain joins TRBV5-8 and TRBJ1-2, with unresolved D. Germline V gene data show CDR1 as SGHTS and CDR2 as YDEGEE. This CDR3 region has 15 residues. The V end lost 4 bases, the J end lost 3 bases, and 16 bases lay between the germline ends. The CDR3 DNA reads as TGTGCCAGCAGCCGGGGATTATCCCCTTACTATGGCTACACCTTC. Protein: CASSRGLSPYYGYTF.

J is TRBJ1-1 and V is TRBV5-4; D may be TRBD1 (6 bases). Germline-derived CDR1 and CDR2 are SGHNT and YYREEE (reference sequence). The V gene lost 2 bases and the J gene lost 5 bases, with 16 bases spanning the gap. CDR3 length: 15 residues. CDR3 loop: CASSFLPGVVTEAFF. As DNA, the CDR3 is TGTGCCAGCAGCTTCCTCCCAGGGGTGGTTACTGAAGCTTTCTTT.

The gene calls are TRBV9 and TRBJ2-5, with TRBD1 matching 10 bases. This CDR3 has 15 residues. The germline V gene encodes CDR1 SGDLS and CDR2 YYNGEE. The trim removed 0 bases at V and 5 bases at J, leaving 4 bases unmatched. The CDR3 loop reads CASSVGRTGGETQYF. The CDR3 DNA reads TGTGCCAGCAGCGTAGGGAGGACAGGGGGGGAGACCCAGTACTTC.

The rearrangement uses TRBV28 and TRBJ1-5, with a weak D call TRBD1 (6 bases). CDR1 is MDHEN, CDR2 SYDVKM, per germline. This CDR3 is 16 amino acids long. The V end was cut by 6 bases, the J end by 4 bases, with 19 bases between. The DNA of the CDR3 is TGTGCCAGCAGCTCAATTGGGGGCAGGGAGAATCAGCCCCAGCATTTT. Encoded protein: CASSSIGGRENQPQHF.

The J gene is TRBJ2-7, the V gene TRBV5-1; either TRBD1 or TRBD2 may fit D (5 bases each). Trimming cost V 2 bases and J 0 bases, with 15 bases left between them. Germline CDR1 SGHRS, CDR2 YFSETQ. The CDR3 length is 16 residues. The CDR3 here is CASSLSGTPSSYEQYF. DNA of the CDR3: TGCGCCAGCAGCTTATCCGGGACCCCGAGCTCCTACGAGCAGTACTTC.

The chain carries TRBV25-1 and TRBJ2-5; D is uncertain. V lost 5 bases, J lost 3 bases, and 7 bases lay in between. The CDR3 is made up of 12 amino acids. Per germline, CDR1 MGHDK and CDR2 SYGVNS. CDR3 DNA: TGTGCCAGCAGTTACAAAAAAGAGACCCAGTACTTC. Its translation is CASSYKKETQYF.

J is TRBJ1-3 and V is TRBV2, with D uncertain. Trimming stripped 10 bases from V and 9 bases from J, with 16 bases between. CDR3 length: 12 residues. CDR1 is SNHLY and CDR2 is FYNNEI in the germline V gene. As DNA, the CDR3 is TGTGCCACCCAATGGGCCGGAGGCACCATATATTTT. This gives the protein CATQWAGGTIYF. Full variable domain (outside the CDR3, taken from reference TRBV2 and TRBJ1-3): EPEVTQTPSHQVTQMGQEVILRCVPISNHLYFYWYRQILGQKVEFLVSFYNNEISEKSEIFDDQFSVERPDGSNFTLKIRSTKLEDSAMYFCATQWAGGTIYFGEGSWLTVV.